Presented here are 9 T cell receptor beta chains from one specimen sequenced in a study of type 1 regulatory T cells. No antigen has been assigned to these receptors. TCRdb redid the calling of the reads with MiXCR, one entry per CDR3 protein. Among over 55,000 distinct CDR3 sequences listed, about 48% were seen once. Sequenced material: cultured non-Tr1 T cells, either the whole culture or a sorted T cell fraction (not recorded which). These receptors all stem from a human donor in good health.

Of note for this clonotype: This sequence may be a read error, since a much larger clone differs from it by one base. The CDR3 protein is CASSPREEETQYF. The CDR3 DNA is TGTGCCAGCTCACCACGGGAGGAAGAGACCCAGTACTTC. The rearrangement joins TRBV18 to TRBJ2-5, with D tentatively TRBD2 (6 bases). The CDR3 contains 13 residues. Trimming cost V 1 base and J 3 bases, with 6 bases left between them. Germline loops: CDR1 KGHSH, CDR2 LQKENI.

The V call is TRBV5-1, the J call TRBJ1-1; no reliable D call. CDR3 size: 15 residues. Between the trimmed V and J ends, which lost 4 bases and 1 base, there was a span of 14 bases. CDR1 is SGHRS, CDR2 YFSETQ, per germline. CDR3 nucleotide sequence: TGCGCCAGCAGCCGGATCGGACTCACGAACACTGAAGCTTTCTTT. It translates to CASSRIGLTNTEAFF.

The V call is TRBV20-1, the J call TRBJ1-4; D gene unclear. The CDR3 sequence is 15 residues long. Trimming cost V 2 bases and J 8 bases, with 18 bases left between them. Germline CDR1 reads DFQATT; CDR2 reads SNEGSKA (reference sequence). CDR3 loop: CSARFRPLGREKLFF. The CDR3 DNA reads as TGCAGTGCTAGATTCCGCCCCCTCGGAAGAGAAAAACTGTTTTTT.

This clonotype was observed a single time. The chain joins TRBV7-2 to TRBJ1-5; 10 bases align to TRBD1. This CDR3 contains 15 residues. Germline V lookup: CDR1 SGHTA, CDR2 FQGNSA. Trimming at V came to 1 base and at J to 6 bases, leaving 3 bases not matched to a gene. This CDR3 is CASSLGQGASQPQHF. The CDR3 DNA reads as TGTGCCAGCAGCTTAGGACAGGGGGCCAGTCAGCCCCAGCATTTT.

V usage is TRBV7-8 and J usage is TRBJ2-3; 10 bases fit TRBD2. Per germline, CDR1 SGHVS and CDR2 FQNEAQ. Trimming cost V 5 bases and J 5 bases; bases outside gene matches: 7. The CDR3 is 15 amino acids. The CDR3 DNA reads TGTGCCAGCAGCGGGAGCGGGGGGGGCCAAGATACGCAGTATTTT. Translated, it gives CASSGSGGGQDTQYF.

There are a few counts of this clonotype. The chain carries TRBV7-2 and TRBJ2-1; 7 nucleotides match TRBD1. Germline V gene data show CDR1 as SGHTA and CDR2 as FQGNSA. This CDR3 spans 17 amino acids. With V trimmed by 5 bases and J by 4 bases, 14 bases remained unmatched. CDR3 residues: CASSPQAGTEVYNEQFF. Here the CDR3 DNA reads TGTGCCAGCAGCCCCCAGGCCGGGACAGAAGTTTACAATGAGCAGTTCTTC.

This chain uses TRBV5-6 with TRBJ1-2; D unclear. With 0 bases removed from V and 0 bases from J, the gap between germline ends came to 9 bases. CDR1 and CDR2 from the germline V gene are SGHDT and YYEEEE. The CDR3 runs 15 residues. The CDR3 loop is CASSLGGRANYGYTF. CDR3 nucleotide sequence: TGTGCCAGCAGCTTGGGTGGCAGAGCTAACTATGGCTACACCTTC.

The rearrangement uses TRBV27 and TRBJ2-2, with D possibly called TRBD1 or TRBD2 (5 bases each). Trimming removed 8 bases from V and 2 bases from J, with 15 bases in between. Germline V CDR1 and CDR2: MNHEY, SMNVEV (reference sequence). The CDR3 has 15 residues. The CDR3 bases are TGTGCCAGCCAGAAGACAGACTATAACACCGGGGAGCTGTTTTTT. Translating it yields CASQKTDYNTGELFF.

V and J are TRBV11-2 and TRBJ2-1, with 7 nucleotides matching TRBD2. V lost 1 base and J lost 6; bases outside the gene matches: 6. The germline V gene encodes CDR1 SGHAT and CDR2 FQNNGV. The CDR3 spans 15 residues. The CDR3 loop reads CASSLGSGVANEQFF. CDR3 sequence (DNA): TGTGCCAGCAGCTTAGGGAGCGGGGTGGCCAATGAGCAGTTCTTC.